This T cell receptor (beta chain) was retrieved from a study of shared clonotypes between healthy human individuals. The method was immunoSEQ multiplex PCR; TCRdb's version includes in-frame clones alone and lacks a portion of them. The data hold roughly 1,100,000 clones, with more than 60% observed a single time. Study-wide results and caveats: Some clonotypes were shared by all four sorted-subset donors, while others were not shared. The non-shared ones had lower generation probabilities than the shared ones.

With regard to this clone: Antigen unknown.

With V trimmed by 2 bases and J by 2 bases, 7 bases remained unmatched. This CDR3 is built from 16 residues. Germline values: CDR1 GTSNPN, CDR2 SVGIG (reference sequence). Donors comprised healthy HIV-negative adults lacking recent acute infections or vaccinations. Sequencing was carried out using memory CD4+ T cells sorted from blood. Described subset: CD45RA-negative fraction. The chain is built from TRBV30 and TRBJ1-4; 8 nucleotides match TRBD1. This TCR derives from a man aged 18 to 35 in good health. CDR3 bases: TGTGCCTGGAGTCCAGGGGGCTTATCGACTAATGAAAAACTGTTTTTT. Translated: CAWSPGGLSTNEKLFF.